Listed here is a single T cell receptor (beta chain). As yet, its antigen is unknown. The sample belongs to a study of T cells in localized non-small cell lung cancer. Generated by immunoSEQ multiplex PCR, the TCRdb table keeps only in-frame clones and is missing some. The repertoire has just under 35,000 clones, around 93% of them found once; the top ten carry 10% to 15%. The V and J ends lost 4 bases and 1 base respectively, with 13 bases between them. Germline V gene data show CDR1 as MGHDK and CDR2 as SYGVNS. The CDR3 is 15 residues long. Overall study findings and caveats: Of the tissues analyzed, uninvolved adjacent lung showed maximal T cell clonality, greater than tumor.

This chain connects TRBV25-1 to TRBJ2-5, with D possibly matching TRBD1 (5 bases). The receptor was derived from a female donor aged 60 or older with stage II lung adenocarcinoma. The sequencing used peripheral blood mononuclear cells, collected before any cancer treatment. This chain's CDR3 is CASSVRQRSQETQYF. DNA of the CDR3: TGTGCCAGCAGTGTCCGACAGCGTAGCCAAGAGACCCAGTACTTC.